Shown below are 24 T cell receptor beta chains from a single sample sequenced in a study of neurological immune-mediated disorders. TCRdb fed the 5' RACE reads into MiXCR, producing one record per CDR3 protein. The profile covers roughly 19,000 distinct CDR3 sequences, with around 16% appearing a single time and 15% taken by the ten largest. The sequenced sample was PBMCs. The receptors derive from a female donor with HTLV-1-associated myelopathy (HAM/TSP).

With respect to this clonotype: The junction shows a germline mismatch at one end, possibly a read error. The rearrangement joins TRBV9 to TRBJ2-1, with 13 positions matching TRBD2. The CDR3 spans 15 residues. Germline V gene lookup returns CDR1 SGDLS and CDR2 YYNGEE. CDR3 sequence (DNA): TGTGCCAGCAGTCGTGGACTAGCGGGAGTGGATGATCAGTTCTTT. It is translated as CASSRGLAGVDDQFF.

This chain joins TRBV18 and TRBJ1-2, with D possibly matching TRBD1 (6 bases). Trimming cost V 2 bases and J 4 bases, with 20 bases left between them. Germline values: CDR1 KGHSH, CDR2 LQKENI. The CDR3 runs 17 residues. CDR3 bases: TGTGCCAGCTCACCAAGGGCGGAAACAGGGAGTCTCTATGGCTACACCTTC. This translates into CASSPRAETGSLYGYTF.

The chain has TRBV7-2 and TRBJ2-7; D remains unclear. Trimming removed 5 bases from V and 3 bases from J, with 11 bases in between. CDR3 length: 13 residues. Germline V gene lookup returns CDR1 SGHTA and CDR2 FQGNSA. For the CDR3, the DNA is TGTGCCAGCAGCGATCTTAGAGACTACGAGCAGTACTTC. It encodes CASSDLRDYEQYF.

This clonotype was observed many times. V is TRBV29-1 and J is TRBJ1-1; the D gene is possibly TRBD1 (6 bases). Germline CDR1 and CDR2: SQVTM and ANQGSEA. The CDR3 is 13 amino acids. The V end was cut by 8 bases, the J end by 2 bases, with 15 bases between. The CDR3 here is CSTADSPNTEAFF. The CDR3, as DNA: TGCAGCACGGCGGACAGCCCAAACACTGAAGCTTTCTTT. The variable domain in full, with the rest retrieved from reference TRBV29-1 and TRBJ1-1, is SAVISQKPSRDICQRGTSLTIQCQVDSQVTMMFWYRQQPGQSLTLIATANQGSEATYESGFVIDKFPISRPNLTFSTLTVSNMSPEDSSIYLCSTADSPNTEAFFGQGTRLTVV.

This clonotype was seen ten or more times. The chain joins TRBV7-8 to TRBJ2-7; 7 bases map to TRBD1. This CDR3 is built from 13 residues. Germline CDR1 is SGHVS and CDR2 is FQNEAQ. With V trimmed by 6 bases and J by 1 base, 3 bases remained unmatched. CDR3 sequence (DNA): TGTGCCAGCAGACGGACAGGTTCCTACGAGCAGTACTTC. Translated: CASRRTGSYEQYF.

The V and J genes are TRBV20-1 and TRBJ1-5; D gene uncertain. CDR1 and CDR2 from the germline V gene are DFQATT and SNEGSKA (reference sequence). The CDR3 contains 12 residues. The germline V and J ends were trimmed by 5 bases and 5 bases, with 10 bases remaining between them. CDR3 nucleotide sequence: TGCAGTGCTTCCCGTCAGGATCAGCCCCAGCATTTT. It specifies CSASRQDQPQHF.

The chain joins TRBV7-3 to TRBJ2-7; 10 bases agree with TRBD2. Looked up from germline, CDR1 is SGHTA and CDR2 is FQGTGA. The CDR3 loop spans 17 amino acids. With 1 base clipped from V and 0 bases from J, the junction kept 6 bases outside the gene matches. CDR3 in amino acids: CASSLKASGGSSYEQYF. The CDR3 DNA reads as TGTGCCAGCAGCTTAAAGGCTAGCGGGGGAAGCTCCTACGAGCAGTACTTC.

This clonotype occurred many times. The chain combines TRBV5-1 with TRBJ2-5, with TRBD1 matching over 9 bases. The length of the CDR3 is 18 residues. The V gene end was trimmed by 4 bases and the J gene end by 4 bases; junction bases not matched to a gene: 17. Germline V lookup: CDR1 SGHRS, CDR2 YFSETQ. The CDR3 sequence: CASSPSISGTGFGETQYF. The CDR3, as DNA: TGCGCCAGCAGCCCCTCAATCTCCGGGACAGGGTTCGGAGAGACCCAGTACTTC.

This clonotype is labeled medium-sized. The V and J genes are TRBV20-1 and TRBJ2-5, with 7 bases aligning to TRBD1. The CDR3 totals 13 residues. Germline V gene data show CDR1 as DFQATT and CDR2 as SNEGSKA (reference sequence). V lost 7 bases and J lost 4; bases outside the gene matches: 9. CDR3 sequence reads: CSDSRQGPETQYF. CDR3 bases: TGCAGTGATTCCCGACAGGGCCCAGAGACCCAGTACTTC.

This clonotype was counted once. The V gene is TRBV4-3, the J gene TRBJ2-2; D remains ambiguous. Deletions cut 0 bases from V and 7 bases from J, with 9 bases between. CDR1 is LGHNA, CDR2 YSLEER, per germline. The CDR3 length is 14 residues. The CDR3 loop reads CASSQERHHGELFF. In nucleotides, the CDR3 is TGCGCCAGCAGCCAAGAAAGGCACCACGGGGAGCTGTTTTTT.

This clonotype was recorded at least ten times. V and J are TRBV5-1 and TRBJ2-1; D is unresolved. This CDR3 spans 13 amino acids. V was shortened by 1 base and J by 2 bases, with 4 bases between the two germline ends. Looked up from germline, CDR1 is SGHRS and CDR2 is YFSETQ. The CDR3 is CASSLSPYNEQFF. The CDR3, as DNA: TGCGCCAGCAGCTTGTCTCCCTACAATGAGCAGTTCTTC. Full variable domain (missing parts from reference TRBV5-1 and TRBJ2-1): KAGVTQTPRYLIKTRGQQVTLSCSPISGHRSVSWYQQTPGQGLQFLFEYFSETQRNKGNFPGRFSGRQFSNSRSEMNVSTLELGDSALYLCASSLSPYNEQFFGPGTRLTVL.

This clonotype was seen many times. V usage is TRBV2 and J usage is TRBJ2-2; D is ambiguous. The CDR3 length is 14 residues. Per germline, CDR1 SNHLY and CDR2 FYNNEI. Trimming left V 7 bases short and J 4 bases short, with 13 bases between. The CDR3 reads CASTPWGITGELFF. The CDR3 nucleotides read TGTGCCAGCACCCCCTGGGGTATCACCGGGGAGCTGTTTTTT.

This clonotype was picked up many times. The chain has TRBV7-3 and TRBJ2-1; tentatively, D is TRBD1 (6 bases). The germline gives CDR1 SGHTA, CDR2 FQGTGA. The CDR3 extends over 13 amino acids. V lost 4 bases, J lost 7 bases, and 11 bases lay in between. CDR3 nucleotides: TGTGCCAGCAGCTCCCTCAGGGGTAATGAGCAGTTCTTC. Translation: CASSSLRGNEQFF.

This clonotype has a count of ten or more. The chain has TRBV27 and TRBJ1-6, with TRBD1 matching 7 bases. The CDR3 totals 17 residues. The J segment lost 9 bases and the V segment lost 1 base, leaving 12 bases of the junction unmatched. Per the germline V gene, CDR1 is MNHEY and CDR2 is SMNVEV (reference sequence). CDR3 nucleotide sequence: TGTGCCAGCAGTTTATTTACAGGGGTCCCTAGTCGTTCACCCCTCCACTTT. Translated, it gives CASSLFTGVPSRSPLHF.

The V and J genes are TRBV20-1 and TRBJ2-5, with 10 bases matching TRBD1. Germline-derived CDR1 and CDR2 are DFQATT and SNEGSKA (reference sequence). This CDR3 contains 15 residues. The J segment lost 6 bases and the V segment lost 4 bases, leaving 11 bases of the junction unmatched. This chain's CDR3 is CSATTGTGVQKTQYF. The CDR3 nucleotides read TGCAGTGCTACAACCGGGACAGGGGTACAGAAGACCCAGTACTTC.

This clonotype was detected many times. V gene TRBV12-3 or TRBV12-4 combines with J gene TRBJ2-3; 11 bases map to TRBD2. The trim removed 5 bases at V and 0 bases at J, leaving 4 bases unmatched. The CDR3 has 16 amino acids. The CDR3, as DNA: TGTGCCAGCAGTCTGACTAGCGGGGCTAGCACAGATACGCAGTATTTT. This sequence encodes CASSLTSGASTDTQYF.

The sample holds many counts of this clonotype. This chain links TRBV20-1 with TRBJ2-4, with D possibly TRBD1 on 6 matching bases. CDR1 is DFQATT and CDR2 is SNEGSKA in the germline V gene (reference sequence). Trimming cost V 2 bases and J 1 base, with 12 bases left between them. The CDR3 has 15 amino acids. DNA of the CDR3: TGCAGTGCTAGATCCCCCCAGGGGGCCAAAAACATTCAGTACTTC. Its protein is CSARSPQGAKNIQYF.

At least ten counts were recorded for this clonotype. This chain joins TRBV7-9 and TRBJ1-2; D might be TRBD1 (6 bases). Looked up from germline, CDR1 is SEHNR and CDR2 is FQNEAQ (reference sequence). The ends were cut back, 5 bases at V and 2 bases at J, with 15 bases in the middle. CDR3 size: 15 residues. DNA for the CDR3: TGTGCCAGCAGCCCTGAAGTCCAGGGGAACTATGGCTACACCTTC. It specifies CASSPEVQGNYGYTF.

The chain carries TRBV6-6 and TRBJ1-1, with a weak D call TRBD1 (5 bases). Trimming removed 6 bases at V and 2 bases at J, with 16 bases between. Germline lookup yields CDR1 MNHNY and CDR2 SVGAGI (reference sequence). The CDR3 is 15 residues long. This CDR3 reads CASSPIGRGNTEAFF. As DNA, the CDR3 is TGTGCCAGCAGCCCCATAGGAAGGGGAAACACTGAAGCTTTCTTT.

By proportion, this clonotype is medium-sized (0.01 to 0.1%). The chain couples TRBV28 to TRBJ2-3, with D unclear. Germline V gene data show CDR1 as MDHEN and CDR2 as SYDVKM. Trimming pared 5 bases from V and 4 bases from J, leaving 10 bases between. The CDR3 contains 13 residues. CDR3 amino acids: CASSKKSSDTQYF. The CDR3 coding sequence is TGTGCCAGCAGTAAAAAGAGCTCAGATACGCAGTATTTT.

This clonotype was observed many times. The CDR3 DNA sequence: TGTGCCATCAGTGAGTCCCGCGGACAGGGCGGCGAGCAGTACTTC. Translated, it gives CAISESRGQGGEQYF. V is TRBV10-3 and J is TRBJ2-7; TRBD1 matches 8 bases. Germline-derived CDR1 and CDR2 are ENHRY and SYGVKD. V was pared by 0 bases and J by 6 bases, with 7 bases of the junction left unmatched. This CDR3 comprises 15 residues.

This clonotype was detected many times. The CDR3 reads CSARRAGGNEQFF. Here the CDR3 DNA reads TGCAGTGCCCGGCGGGCAGGGGGAAATGAGCAGTTCTTC. The V gene is TRBV20-1, the J gene TRBJ2-1; 7 bases line up with TRBD1. The CDR3 is 13 residues long. The V gene's germline CDR1 is DFQATT and CDR2 SNEGSKA (reference sequence). Trimming cost V 6 bases and J 7 bases; bases outside gene matches: 9.

In this sample, this clonotype turned up many times. V gene TRBV3-1 combines with J gene TRBJ2-7; TRBD2 matches 8 bases. This CDR3 has 16 residues. CDR1 is LGHDT and CDR2 is YNNKEL in the germline V gene (reference sequence). J lost 2 bases, V lost 0 bases, and 6 bases had no gene match. CDR3 in amino acids: CASSQEEAGGPYEQYF. The CDR3 DNA follows: TGTGCCAGCAGCCAAGAAGAGGCGGGGGGACCCTACGAGCAGTACTTC.

Comment on this clonotype: A much larger clone lies a single base off, so this may be a read error. The CDR3 loop is CASSYYGTSGWDSTDTQYF. CDR3 DNA sequence: TGTGCCAGCAGTTACTACGGGACTAGCGGTTGGGACAGCACAGATACGCAGTATTTT. The rearrangement links TRBV6-2 or TRBV6-3 to TRBJ2-3; 11 nucleotides line up with TRBD2. V shed 1 base, J shed 0 bases, and the junction held 9 bases outside the gene matches. Germline-derived CDR1 and CDR2 are MNHEY and SVGEGT. The CDR3 consists of 19 residues.